The 32 T cell receptor beta chains given below trace back to one sample, sequenced in a study of blood T cell repertoires in COVID-19. The assay was immunoSEQ multiplex PCR, and TCRdb's table has in-frame clones only and misses some. The sample holds some 100,000 clones, 65% to 90% seen once. The sequencing sample was made of PBMCs or T cells enriched from blood (not recorded which). These receptors came from a woman in her fifties or sixties who had recovered from COVID-19.

The chain uses TRBV19 and TRBJ1-1; maybe TRBD1 (6 bases). CDR1 is LNHDA, CDR2 SQIVND, per germline (reference sequence). The CDR3 is 13 residues long. The germline V and J ends were trimmed by 5 bases and 8 bases, with 15 bases remaining between them. CDR3: CASSDTQGTEAFF. Here the CDR3 DNA reads TGTGCCAGTAGTGACACACAGGGCACCGAAGCTTTCTTT.

This sequence joins TRBV5-4 and TRBJ1-2, with 7 positions matching TRBD1. With 3 bases clipped from V and 2 bases from J, the junction kept 10 bases outside the gene matches. Germline CDR1 is SGHNT and CDR2 is YYREEE (reference sequence). The CDR3 totals 16 residues. The CDR3 sequence is CASSSETGRVNYGYTF. CDR3 DNA: TGTGCCAGCAGCTCAGAGACAGGGAGAGTGAACTATGGCTACACCTTC.

The CDR3 region has the DNA TGTGCCAGCAGCTTGGCTAGCGGGAGTGGGGAGCAGTACTTC. Its translation is CASSLASGSGEQYF. The chain has TRBV11-2 and TRBJ2-7; 10 bases are shared with TRBD2. The CDR3 extends over 14 amino acids. The ends lost 3 bases at V and 7 bases at J; junction bases unmatched: 6. The germline V gene has CDR1 SGHAT and CDR2 FQNNGV.

J is TRBJ1-1 and V is TRBV29-1, with 9 nucleotides matching TRBD1. Germline trimming cut 8 bases from V and 4 bases from J; bases unmatched to any gene: 5. The CDR3 runs 12 residues. CDR1 and CDR2 (germline): SQVTM, ANQGSEA. CDR3 sequence (DNA): TGCAGCACGGGACAGGGTGCCACTGAAGCTTTCTTT. Encoded protein: CSTGQGATEAFF. The full variable domain, with the rest looked up from reference TRBV29-1 and TRBJ1-1, is SAVISQKPSRDICQRGTSLTIQCQVDSQVTMMFWYRQQPGQSLTLIATANQGSEATYESGFVIDKFPISRPNLTFSTLTVSNMSPEDSSIYLCSTGQGATEAFFGQGTRLTVV.

This clone appeared a few times. The chain couples TRBV7-8 to TRBJ2-2, with TRBD2 identical over 10 bases. The CDR3 is 17 amino acids. V lost 1 base to trimming and J lost 6 bases; unmatched junction nucleotides: 8. CDR1 SGHVS and CDR2 FQNEAQ come from the germline V gene. As DNA, the CDR3 is TGTGCCAGCAGCTTAGTAGCAAGCGGGGGGGTTCCCGGGGAGCTGTTTTTT. It is translated as CASSLVASGGVPGELFF.

The gene calls are TRBV2 and TRBJ1-3; 12 bases match TRBD1. CDR3 size: 15 residues. Unmatched junction bases numbered 4, after V lost 6 bases and J lost 4 bases. Germline CDR1 and CDR2: SNHLY and FYNNEI. CDR3 sequence reads: CASSGGTGGGNTIYF. CDR3 nucleotide sequence: TGTGCCAGCAGCGGAGGGACAGGGGGCGGAAACACCATATATTTT.

V gene TRBV27 combines with J gene TRBJ2-7, with D perhaps matching TRBD1 (6 bases). Germline V CDR1 and CDR2: MNHEY, SMNVEV (reference sequence). Trimming cost V 3 bases and J 4 bases, with 16 bases left between them. CDR3 length: 15 amino acids. CDR3 sequence: CASSLGPRGVYEQYF. For the CDR3, the DNA is TGTGCCAGCAGTTTGGGTCCCAGGGGTGTGTACGAGCAGTACTTC.

This clone appeared a single time. This rearrangement joins TRBV6-5 to TRBJ2-5; tentatively, D is TRBD2 (6 bases). This CDR3 is built from 15 residues. CDR1 is MNHEY and CDR2 is SVGAGI in the germline V gene. The germline V and J ends were trimmed by 7 bases and 5 bases, with 20 bases remaining between them. CDR3 region: CASTPLRERSETQYF. In DNA, the CDR3 is TGTGCCAGCACCCCACTTCGGGAGAGGTCGGAGACCCAGTACTTC.

The CDR3 DNA is TGTGCCAGCAACTTGGGGCAAGCTAACTATGGCTACACCTTC. Its protein is CASNLGQANYGYTF. The rearrangement links TRBV6-5 to TRBJ1-2, with D perhaps TRBD1 (5 bases). Germline-derived CDR1 and CDR2 are MNHEY and SVGAGI. The CDR3 covers 14 residues. The germline V and J ends were trimmed by 7 bases and 0 bases, with 12 bases remaining between them.

As regards this clone: The same CDR3 is also encoded by other DNA sequences in this sample. The chain combines TRBV2 with TRBJ2-1, with TRBD2 identical over 10 bases. This CDR3 contains 13 residues. The ends lost 10 bases at V and 5 bases at J; junction bases unmatched: 5. From germline, CDR1 is SNHLY and CDR2 FYNNEI. In DNA, the CDR3 is TGTGCCACCAGACTAGCGGGTAACAATGAGCAGTTCTTC. As protein: CATRLAGNNEQFF.

In its sample, this clone was seen a few times. This chain connects TRBV6-1 to TRBJ1-5; the D is unclear. CDR1 and CDR2 from the germline V gene are MNHNS and SASEGT. This CDR3 comprises 15 residues. V dropped 2 bases and J dropped 0 bases, with 8 bases sitting between them. CDR3 sequence: CASSEREDSNQPQHF. The CDR3 nucleotides read TGTGCCAGCAGTGAACGGGAAGATAGCAATCAGCCCCAGCATTTT.

CDR3 DNA sequence: TGTGCCAGCAGCTCCGGACTAGCGGGAGACAATGAGCAGTTCTTC. Translated: CASSSGLAGDNEQFF. This rearrangement joins TRBV7-7 to TRBJ2-1, with 13 nucleotides matching TRBD2. This CDR3 region has 15 residues. CDR1 SSHAT and CDR2 FNYEAQ come from the germline V gene (reference sequence). Unmatched junction bases numbered 2, after V lost 4 bases and J lost 5 bases.

The chain links TRBV5-1 to TRBJ2-3; no clear D. Germline V gene sequence: CDR1 SGHRS, CDR2 YFSETQ. With 0 bases removed from V and 4 bases from J, the gap between germline ends came to 12 bases. The CDR3 sequence is 15 residues long. The chain's CDR3 is CASSLDRPGPDTQYF. CDR3 in DNA: TGCGCCAGCAGCTTGGATCGTCCAGGTCCAGATACGCAGTATTTT.

The chain carries TRBV10-3 and TRBJ2-7; the match to TRBD1 covers 9 bases. Germline V lookup: CDR1 ENHRY, CDR2 SYGVKD. The CDR3 loop spans 17 amino acids. V was pared by 4 bases and J by 6 bases, with 16 bases of the junction left unmatched. The DNA for the CDR3 is TGTGCCATCAGTGGTCCGCCGGGACAGGGTTTTGTAGGCGAGCAGTACTTC. Translation: CAISGPPGQGFVGEQYF.

The chain couples TRBV2 to TRBJ1-6; D possibly corresponds to TRBD1 (6 bases). CDR3 length: 15 residues. Looked up from germline, CDR1 is SNHLY and CDR2 is FYNNEI. The V end was cut by 6 bases, the J end by 6 bases, with 15 bases between. This CDR3 reads CASSSQGASNSPLHF. The CDR3 nucleotides read TGTGCCAGCAGCTCACAGGGTGCGAGTAATTCACCCCTCCACTTT.

This clone was detected once. The chain joins TRBV21-1 to TRBJ1-5; the table's D call TRBD1 went unverified against the DNA. TRBV21-1 is a known pseudogene. This CDR3 has 16 amino acids. CDR3 coding DNA: TGTGCCAGCAGCAAAACGGGACAGTTTAGCAATCAGCCCCAGCATTTT. It specifies CASSKTGQFSNQPQHF.

This chain joins TRBV27 and TRBJ2-7; tentatively, D is TRBD1 (6 bases). Germline assignment: CDR1 MNHEY and CDR2 SMNVEV (reference sequence). The ends were cut back, 2 bases at V and 5 bases at J, with 10 bases in the middle. The CDR3 extends over 13 amino acids. CDR3 coding DNA: TGTGCCAGCAGTTTAGGGGGCCGGGACGAGCAGTACTTC. Encoded protein: CASSLGGRDEQYF.

This clone was counted once. The chain recombines TRBV28 with TRBJ2-1, with TRBD2 identical over 10 bases. The V and J ends lost 6 bases and 9 bases, in that order; junction bases with no gene match: 11. Germline V gene sequence: CDR1 MDHEN, CDR2 SYDVKM. The CDR3 runs 15 residues. Written as DNA, the CDR3 is TGTGCCAGCAGAGCTACTAGCGGGGAGGGGACTGAGCAGTTCTTC. Encoded protein: CASRATSGEGTEQFF.

The rearrangement links TRBV15 to TRBJ2-2, with D possibly being TRBD1 (5 bases). The CDR3 spans 18 residues. Germline V lookup: CDR1 LNHNV, CDR2 YYDKDF (reference sequence). Trimming took 3 bases from V and 2 from J, leaving 19 bases between them. For the CDR3, the DNA is TGTGCCACCAGCAGGGCGTTGGTGGGGCGGATTAACACCGGGGAGCTGTTTTTT. As protein: CATSRALVGRINTGELFF. Together with reference TRBV15 and TRBJ2-2, the CDR3 gives the full variable domain: DAMVIQNPRYQVTQFGKPVTLSCSQTLNHNVMYWYQQKSSQAPKLLFHYYDKDFNNEADTPDNFQSRRPNTSFCFLDIRSPGLGDTAMYLCATSRALVGRINTGELFFGEGSRLTVL.

CDR3 DNA: TGTGCCAGCAGTGAGGGTAGCGGGGGGGACAATGAGCAGTTCTTC. Amino acid sequence: CASSEGSGGDNEQFF. The chain couples TRBV2 to TRBJ2-1, with 11 bases identical to TRBD2. Germline assignment: CDR1 SNHLY and CDR2 FYNNEI. The CDR3 is 15 amino acids. The J segment lost 5 bases and the V segment lost 3 bases, leaving 3 bases of the junction unmatched.

This chain connects TRBV9 to TRBJ2-1; D is uncertain. The V end was cut by 0 bases, the J end by 5 bases, with 9 bases between. CDR1 SGDLS and CDR2 YYNGEE come from the germline V gene. The CDR3 extends over 14 amino acids. CDR3 in DNA: TGTGCCAGCAGCGTAGCCAACCTAAACAATGAGCAGTTCTTC. It codes for CASSVANLNNEQFF.

V is TRBV5-1 and J is TRBJ2-1; the D gene is possibly TRBD1 (5 bases). There are 14 residues in the CDR3. Germline CDR1 SGHRS, CDR2 YFSETQ. Trimming left V 0 bases short and J 1 base short, with 5 bases between. The CDR3 protein is CASSLGQSYNEQFF. The CDR3 DNA sequence: TGCGCCAGCAGCTTGGGACAGTCCTACAATGAGCAGTTCTTC.

V usage is TRBV5-1 and J usage is TRBJ2-3; 10 nucleotides agree with TRBD2. V lost 3 bases and J lost 6; bases outside the gene matches: 13. Germline V lookup: CDR1 SGHRS, CDR2 YFSETQ. CDR3 length equals 17 residues. The CDR3 is CASSSILAGVRKDTQYF. CDR3 coding DNA: TGCGCCAGCAGCTCTATCCTAGCGGGAGTCCGGAAGGATACGCAGTATTTT.

CDR3 in DNA: TGTGCCAGCAGCCTAGGAGGGACAGGGGGCTTCAATGAGCAGTTCTTC. Amino acids: CASSLGGTGGFNEQFF. The gene calls are TRBV11-2 and TRBJ2-1; 12 bases fit TRBD1. This CDR3 is 16 amino acids long. The V gene end was trimmed by 5 bases and the J gene end by 6 bases; junction bases not matched to a gene: 8. Per the germline V gene, CDR1 is SGHAT and CDR2 is FQNNGV. The whole variable domain, filled in from reference TRBV11-2 and TRBJ2-1, reads EAGVAQSPRYKIIEKRQSVAFWCNPISGHATLYWYQQILGQGPKLLIQFQNNGVVDDSQLPKDRFSAERLKGVDSTLKIQPAKLEDSAVYLCASSLGGTGGFNEQFFGPGTRLTVL.

The chain combines TRBV19 with TRBJ2-1; 9 bases match TRBD2. V lost 6 bases, J lost 9 bases, and 12 bases stayed unmatched. CDR1 and CDR2 from the germline V gene are LNHDA and SQIVND (reference sequence). CDR3 length equals 15 residues. CDR3 loop: CASSPREGRFSEQFF. CDR3 in DNA: TGTGCCAGTAGCCCGCGGGAGGGCCGTTTCAGTGAGCAGTTCTTC.

The chain combines TRBV4-2 with TRBJ2-1; 12 bases match TRBD2. CDR1 LGHNA and CDR2 YNFKEQ come from the germline V gene. The CDR3 sequence is 18 residues long. V trimming: 1 base; J trimming: 4 bases; junction bases outside the gene matches: 8. CDR3 DNA: TGTGCCAGCAGCCAAGTGGCTGCTAGCGGGGGGGCTTACAATGAGCAGTTCTTC. It yields the protein CASSQVAASGGAYNEQFF.

The gene calls are TRBV9 and TRBJ2-1; TRBD2 aligns across 7 bases. J gave up 8 bases and V 0 bases, and 2 bases lay outside the gene matches. Germline CDR1 is SGDLS and CDR2 is YYNGEE. CDR3 length equals 13 residues. This CDR3 reads CASSVVTSDEQFF. For the CDR3, the DNA is TGTGCCAGCAGCGTAGTTACTAGCGATGAGCAGTTCTTC.

V gene TRBV15 combines with J gene TRBJ1-2, with D perhaps matching TRBD1 (6 bases). The CDR3 is 12 amino acids. Between the trimmed V and J ends, which lost 9 bases and 4 bases, there was a span of 12 bases. Per germline, CDR1 LNHNV and CDR2 YYDKDF (reference sequence). CDR3 nucleotides: TGTGCCACGAACACAGGGTTCTATGGCTACACCTTC. Protein sequence: CATNTGFYGYTF. The full variable domain, with the rest looked up from reference TRBV15 and TRBJ1-2, is DAMVIQNPRYQVTQFGKPVTLSCSQTLNHNVMYWYQQKSSQAPKLLFHYYDKDFNNEADTPDNFQSRRPNTSFCFLDIRSPGLGDTAMYLCATNTGFYGYTFGSGTRLTVV.

The chain links TRBV2 to TRBJ2-7, with 8 bases identical to TRBD1. The length of the CDR3 is 15 residues. Germline V gene sequence: CDR1 SNHLY, CDR2 FYNNEI. Trimming at V came to 8 bases and at J to 3 bases, leaving 12 bases not matched to a gene. CDR3 residues: CASQTYRGAHYEQYF. The CDR3 nucleotides are TGTGCCAGCCAGACGTACAGGGGGGCCCACTACGAGCAGTACTTC. The full variable domain, rest sourced from reference TRBV2 and TRBJ2-7, is EPEVTQTPSHQVTQMGQEVILRCVPISNHLYFYWYRQILGQKVEFLVSFYNNEISEKSEIFDDQFSVERPDGSNFTLKIRSTKLEDSAMYFCASQTYRGAHYEQYFGPGTRLTVT.

The chain links TRBV7-2 to TRBJ1-6, with 7 positions matching TRBD1. This CDR3 has 14 amino acids. The junction had 7 bases not matched to a gene; V was cut back by 5 bases and J by 9 bases. CDR1 is SGHTA, CDR2 FQGNSA, per germline. The CDR3 nucleotides are TGTGCCAGCAGCGCCGACAGGGTTGTTTCACCCCTCCACTTT. Translated, it gives CASSADRVVSPLHF.

V gene TRBV5-5 combines with J gene TRBJ1-2; 8 nucleotides agree with TRBD1. The CDR3 is made up of 15 amino acids. The V gene end was trimmed by 1 base and the J gene end by 5 bases; junction bases not matched to a gene: 7. Germline CDR1 and CDR2: SGHKS and YYEKEE (reference sequence). The CDR3 loop reads CASSLSSTGGYGYTF. The CDR3 coding sequence is TGTGCCAGCAGCTTGTCTTCAACAGGGGGGTATGGCTACACCTTC.

This chain uses TRBV6-5 with TRBJ1-2; no firm D call. CDR1 is MNHEY, CDR2 SVGAGI, per germline. The CDR3 extends over 15 amino acids. The V and J ends lost 0 bases and 7 bases respectively, with 15 bases between them. DNA for the CDR3: TGTGCCAGCAGTTACTCGGCCCTCCCGTCAGGTGGCTACACCTTC. Translation gives CASSYSALPSGGYTF.